This TCR beta chain was profiled in a study of T-cell reconstitution after alpha-beta-depleted transplantation in children. This sample's TCRbeta library carried unique molecular identifier barcodes. MiXCR was run by TCRdb on the PCR reads, yielding one entry per CDR3 protein. The sample lists about 500,000 distinct CDR3 sequences, about 31% occurring once. Only a few counts were recorded for this clonotype. This CDR3 region has 13 residues. CDR1 is SQVTM, CDR2 ANQGSEA, per germline. The V gene lost 0 bases and the J gene lost 5 bases, with 11 bases spanning the gap. This clonotype was sampled from a human donor who donated a stem cell graft to a child with aplastic anemia. The chain has TRBV29-1 and TRBJ2-7, with D perhaps matching TRBD1 or TRBD2 (5 bases each). Sample: PBMCs from the stem cell graft donor, taken from the stem cell graft. This CDR3 is CSVEDHGGDEQYF. Written as DNA, the CDR3 is TGCAGCGTTGAAGATCATGGGGGAGACGAGCAGTACTTC.